This T cell receptor beta chain emerged from a study of blood T cell repertoires in COVID-19. Study-level information: PBMCs, B-cell-depleted T cells, or T cells provided the cDNA or gDNA that made up the material.

Here immunoSEQ multiplex PCR was the method, and the copy in TCRdb shows in-frame clones only, minus some. The table lists about 220,000 clones, about 84% of them singletons. Germline V gene sequence: CDR1 ENHRY, CDR2 SYGVKD. The CDR3 consists of 15 residues. The ends lost 0 bases at V and 2 bases at J; junction bases unmatched: 4. Only one count was recorded for this clone. The receptor's source is a human donor in a cohort sampled during active COVID-19. The sequenced material came from peripheral blood. The rearrangement uses TRBV10-3 and TRBJ2-7; TRBD2 aligns across 7 bases. The CDR3 DNA follows: TGTGCCATCAGTGAGTCTGGCCTAGCGGCCTACGAGCAGTACTTC. This gives the protein CAISESGLAAYEQYF.